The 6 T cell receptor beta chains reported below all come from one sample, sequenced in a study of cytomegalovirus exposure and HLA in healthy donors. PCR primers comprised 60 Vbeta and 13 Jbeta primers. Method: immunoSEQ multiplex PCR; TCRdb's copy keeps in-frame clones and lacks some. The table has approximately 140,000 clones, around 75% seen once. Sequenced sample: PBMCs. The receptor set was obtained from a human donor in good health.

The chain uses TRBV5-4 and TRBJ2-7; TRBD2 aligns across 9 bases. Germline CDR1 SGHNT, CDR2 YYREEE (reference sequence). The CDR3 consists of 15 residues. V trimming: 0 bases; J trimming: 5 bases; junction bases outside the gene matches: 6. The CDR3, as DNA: TGTGCCAGCAGCTTGGCTAGCGGGAAAGTGAACGAGCAGTACTTC. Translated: CASSLASGKVNEQYF.

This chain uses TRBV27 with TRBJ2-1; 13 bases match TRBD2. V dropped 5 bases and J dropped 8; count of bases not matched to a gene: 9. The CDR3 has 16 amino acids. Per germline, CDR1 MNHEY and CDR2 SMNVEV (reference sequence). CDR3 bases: TGTGCCAGCAGTGTGGCGGGACTAGCGGGATCGGATGAGCAGTTCTTC. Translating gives CASSVAGLAGSDEQFF.

This CDR3 is CASSPGLPNQPQHF. CDR3 DNA: TGTGCCAGCAGCCCCGGACTGCCCAATCAGCCCCAGCATTTT. The chain couples TRBV27 to TRBJ1-5; D uncertain. V lost 6 bases and J 3 bases, leaving 12 bases between the germline ends. From germline, CDR1 is MNHEY and CDR2 SMNVEV (reference sequence). The CDR3 totals 14 residues.

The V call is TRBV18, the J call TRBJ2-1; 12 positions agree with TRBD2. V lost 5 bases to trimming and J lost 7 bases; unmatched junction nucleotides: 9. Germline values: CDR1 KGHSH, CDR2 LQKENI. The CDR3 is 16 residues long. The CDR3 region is CASSSLAGGLLNEQFF. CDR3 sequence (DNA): TGTGCCAGCTCATCGCTAGCGGGGGGGCTTCTTAATGAGCAGTTCTTC.

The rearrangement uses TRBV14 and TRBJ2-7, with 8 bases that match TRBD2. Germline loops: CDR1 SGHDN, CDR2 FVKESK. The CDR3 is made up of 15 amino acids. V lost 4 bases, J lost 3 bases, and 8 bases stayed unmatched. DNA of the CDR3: TGTGCCAGCAGCCCCCCTGGACTAGCCCACTACGAGCAGTACTTC. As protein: CASSPPGLAHYEQYF.

CDR3 bases: TGTGCCAGCAGCCCCGGGACAGGGACCTACGAGCAGTACTTC. Translating gives CASSPGTGTYEQYF. The chain links TRBV4-2 to TRBJ2-7; 9 bases line up with TRBD1. The CDR3 loop spans 14 amino acids. Germline trimming cut 4 bases from V and 2 bases from J; bases unmatched to any gene: 3. Germline V lookup: CDR1 LGHNA, CDR2 YNFKEQ.